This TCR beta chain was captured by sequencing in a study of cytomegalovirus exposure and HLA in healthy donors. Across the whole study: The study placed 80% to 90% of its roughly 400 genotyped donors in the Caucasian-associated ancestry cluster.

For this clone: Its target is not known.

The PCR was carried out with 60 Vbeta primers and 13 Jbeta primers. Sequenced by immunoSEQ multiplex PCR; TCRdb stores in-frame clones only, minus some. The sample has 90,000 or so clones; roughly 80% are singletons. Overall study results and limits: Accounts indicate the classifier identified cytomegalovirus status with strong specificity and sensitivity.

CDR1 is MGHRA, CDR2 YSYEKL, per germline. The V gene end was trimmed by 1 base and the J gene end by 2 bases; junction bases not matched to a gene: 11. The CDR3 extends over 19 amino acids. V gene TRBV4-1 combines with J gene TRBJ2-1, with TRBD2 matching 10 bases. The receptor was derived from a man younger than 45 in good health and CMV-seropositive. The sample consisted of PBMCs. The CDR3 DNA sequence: TGCGCCAGCAGCCAAGCGGTATTAGCGGGAGGAGCGACCTACAATGAGCAGTTCTTC. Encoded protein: CASSQAVLAGGATYNEQFF.